Below are 2 T cell receptor beta chains sequenced from a single sample in a study of blood T cell repertoires in COVID-19. TCRdb's copy holds only in-frame clones and misses some; the assay was immunoSEQ multiplex PCR. The sample contains hundreds of thousands of clones, 70% to 90% of which appear only once. Specimen: peripheral blood. The receptor set was obtained from a woman in her forties or fifties with acute or convalescent COVID-19.

The V and J genes are TRBV10-1 and TRBJ1-2; TRBD1 might be the D (6 bases). V was clipped by 2 bases and J by 7 bases, with 20 bases between them. The CDR3 covers 16 residues. Looked up from germline, CDR1 is WNHNN and CDR2 is SYGVQD (reference sequence). CDR3 protein: CASSEPYRASFCGYTF. Written as DNA, the CDR3 is TGCGCCAGCAGTGAGCCCTACAGGGCCAGTTTTTGTGGCTACACCTTC.

The J gene is TRBJ2-3, the V gene TRBV27, with 10 bases aligning to TRBD1. The length of the CDR3 is 15 residues. With 3 bases clipped from V and 5 bases from J, the junction kept 5 bases outside the gene matches. Per germline, CDR1 MNHEY and CDR2 SMNVEV (reference sequence). CDR3 DNA: TGTGCCAGCAGTTTTGGGACAGGGGTTGTAGATACGCAGTATTTT. Its translation: CASSFGTGVVDTQYF.